One and the same sample provided the 18 T cell receptor beta chains below, sequenced in a study of blood T cell repertoires in COVID-19. The table came from immunoSEQ multiplex PCR; TCRdb's copy has only in-frame clones and leaves some out. This sample has about 320,000 clones, with 85% found just once. What was sequenced was PBMCs or T cells enriched from blood (not recorded which). The receptors shown here come from a woman aged 30 to 39 who had been exposed to COVID-19.

The DNA for the CDR3 is TGTGCCAGCAGCCAAGACGGACAGGGGAGTTCACCCCTCCACTTT. Residues: CASSQDGQGSSPLHF. The chain combines TRBV4-2 with TRBJ1-6, with 9 bases fitting TRBD1. The CDR3 totals 15 residues. Germline values: CDR1 LGHNA, CDR2 YNFKEQ. V was clipped by 0 bases and J by 9 bases; unmatched bases: 3.

The CDR3 region is CASSSGQSNYGYTF. The CDR3 region has the DNA TGTGCCAGCAGTTCCGGACAGTCTAACTATGGCTACACCTTC. This rearrangement joins TRBV28 to TRBJ1-2, with a tentative D call TRBD1 (6 bases). V lost 4 bases to trimming and J lost 0 bases, with 9 bases between them. The CDR3 covers 14 residues. CDR1 is MDHEN, CDR2 SYDVKM, per germline.

Only a few counts were recorded for this clone. This chain joins TRBV14 and TRBJ1-4, with D hard to call. Germline V gene lookup returns CDR1 SGHDN and CDR2 FVKESK. The CDR3 spans 15 residues. Trimming removed 1 base at V and 8 bases at J, with 14 bases between. CDR3 amino acids: CASSQGGSAKEKLFF. The CDR3 DNA is TGTGCCAGCAGCCAAGGAGGGTCGGCAAAGGAAAAACTGTTTTTT.

This chain connects TRBV10-3 to TRBJ2-1; 8 bases match TRBD2. In germline, CDR1 is ENHRY, CDR2 SYGVKD. V dropped 11 bases and J dropped 4; count of bases not matched to a gene: 13. The CDR3 spans 15 residues. CDR3 DNA: TGTGCCGCCCGGCCTGCGGGGGGAGGGTACAATGAGCAGTTCTTC. It yields the protein CAARPAGGGYNEQFF.

CDR3 sequence: CASSLAQGQGYGYTF. CDR3 sequence (DNA): TGTGCCAGCAGCTTAGCCCAGGGACAGGGCTATGGCTACACCTTC. The genes are TRBV7-9 and TRBJ1-2; 9 nucleotides agree with TRBD1. The V gene's germline CDR1 is SEHNR and CDR2 FQNEAQ (reference sequence). The CDR3 has 15 residues. The V gene end was trimmed by 0 bases and the J gene end by 4 bases; junction bases not matched to a gene: 3.

This clone was picked up many times. This chain joins TRBV21-1 and TRBJ2-3; no check of the table's D call, TRBD1, against the DNA was made. TRBV21-1 is a listed pseudogene. CDR3 length equals 15 residues. The CDR3 loop reads CASSKKWGRRDTQYF. The CDR3 DNA sequence: TGTGCCAGCAGCAAAAAATGGGGGCGCAGAGATACGCAGTATTTT.

This rearrangement joins TRBV13 to TRBJ1-4, with 7 bases aligning to TRBD1. The germline V gene has CDR1 PRHDT and CDR2 FYEKMQ (reference sequence). Trimming removed 0 bases from V and 6 bases from J; junction bases left unmatched: 1. CDR3 length: 14 residues. The CDR3 DNA reads TGTGCCAGCAGCTTAGGAACAGGGGATGAAAAACTGTTTTTT. It specifies CASSLGTGDEKLFF.

The chain has TRBV25-1 and TRBJ2-6; D call uncertain. Germline CDR1 is MGHDK and CDR2 is SYGVNS. This CDR3 has 13 amino acids. Deletions cut 4 bases from V and 2 bases from J, with 3 bases between. The CDR3, as DNA: TGTGCCAGCAGTGGGCCTGGGGCCAACGTCCTGACTTTC. Its translation is CASSGPGANVLTF.

The chain employs TRBV9 and TRBJ2-5, with 10 bases matching TRBD2. CDR1 and CDR2 from the germline V gene are SGDLS and YYNGEE. CDR3 size: 16 residues. The V and J ends lost 4 bases and 4 bases, in that order; junction bases with no gene match: 10. The CDR3 is CASSPFQSGGAETQYF. In DNA form, the CDR3 reads TGTGCCAGCAGCCCGTTTCAAAGCGGGGGGGCAGAGACCCAGTACTTC.

For the CDR3, the DNA is TGTGCCAGTTTACGGACAGCTTCTCACTACGAGCAGTACTTC. Residues: CASLRTASHYEQYF. This chain uses TRBV28 with TRBJ2-7; maybe TRBD1 (6 bases). The germline CDR1 and CDR2 sequences are MDHEN and SYDVKM. The length of the CDR3 is 14 residues. The V and J ends lost 9 bases and 3 bases respectively, with 18 bases between them.

This clone was recorded many times. This chain uses TRBV2 with TRBJ1-2; 11 nucleotides match TRBD1. Germline V gives CDR1 SNHLY, CDR2 FYNNEI. The ends lost 7 bases at V and 6 bases at J; junction bases unmatched: 10. The CDR3 is 15 amino acids. DNA of the CDR3: TGTGCCAGCAAGATTGGGACGGGACAGGGGGATGGCTACACCTTC. Encoded protein: CASKIGTGQGDGYTF.

The genes are TRBV5-1 and TRBJ2-3; 7 nucleotides align to TRBD2. The CDR3 length is 20 residues. V shed 0 bases and J 0 bases; nucleotides not matched to a gene: 16. Germline CDR1 and CDR2: SGHRS and YFSETQ. As DNA, the CDR3 is TGCGCCAGCAGCTTGGGGCCCCCTAAGGAACTAGCGTCAAGCACAGATACGCAGTATTTT. Translating it yields CASSLGPPKELASSTDTQYF.

This rearrangement joins TRBV18 to TRBJ1-5; the D gene is possibly TRBD1 (6 bases). The CDR3 runs to 15 residues. Germline lookup yields CDR1 KGHSH and CDR2 LQKENI. Trimming pared 1 base from V and 7 bases from J, leaving 14 bases between. CDR3 nucleotide sequence: TGTGCCAGCTCACCACGGTCAGGGGCTGGCCAGCCCCAGCATTTT. Translating gives CASSPRSGAGQPQHF.

This clone was seen once. The gene calls are TRBV11-1 and TRBJ2-1; perhaps TRBD1 as D (6 bases). Germline V lookup: CDR1 SGHAT, CDR2 FQDESV (reference sequence). V lost 3 bases and J lost 7, with 13 bases in between. The length of the CDR3 is 14 residues. The CDR3 DNA follows: TGTGCCAGCAGCTTTGGCAGGGGTGGGAATGAGCAGTTCTTC. It translates to CASSFGRGGNEQFF.

Only one count was recorded for this clone. CDR3 sequence reads: CASSLVGQGKQETQYF. The CDR3 DNA follows: TGTGCCAGCAGCTTGGTCGGACAGGGAAAACAAGAGACCCAGTACTTC. This chain links TRBV5-6 with TRBJ2-5; 8 nucleotides line up with TRBD1. The CDR3 sequence is 16 residues long. After removal of 0 bases from V and 2 bases from J, the junction contained 6 bases not matched to a gene. CDR1 SGHDT and CDR2 YYEEEE come from the germline V gene. Using reference TRBV5-6 and TRBJ2-5 for the parts outside the CDR3, the full variable domain is DAGVTQSPTHLIKTRGQQVTLRCSPKSGHDTVSWYQQALGQGPQFIFQYYEEEERQRGNFPDRFSGHQFPNYSSELNVNALLLGDSALYLCASSLVGQGKQETQYFGPGTRLLVL.

The V call is TRBV7-3, the J call TRBJ1-1; 7 bases align to TRBD1. This CDR3 has 14 residues. The V and J ends lost 4 bases and 11 bases, in that order; junction bases with no gene match: 13. Per the germline V gene, CDR1 is SGHTA and CDR2 is FQGTGA. CDR3 protein: CASSSLTGFVSAFF. Written as DNA, the CDR3 is TGTGCCAGCAGCTCCCTGACAGGGTTCGTATCGGCTTTCTTT.

The rearrangement links TRBV5-6 to TRBJ1-2; TRBD1 matches 7 bases. The CDR3 is made up of 13 amino acids. Germline V gives CDR1 SGHDT, CDR2 YYEEEE. J gave up 6 bases and V 3 bases, and 5 bases lay outside the gene matches. The DNA of the CDR3 is TGTGCCAGCAGCTCGGGACAGTGGAATGGCTACACCTTC. Translating gives CASSSGQWNGYTF.

The V call is TRBV7-9, the J call TRBJ2-5, with TRBD2 as a possible D gene (5 bases). The CDR3 sequence is 14 residues long. Trimming removed 4 bases from V and 4 bases from J, with 13 bases in between. Germline V CDR1 and CDR2: SEHNR, FQNEAQ (reference sequence). In DNA form, the CDR3 reads TGTGCCAGCAGCTCGAAAGGGAGTGGAGAGACCCAGTACTTC. This encodes CASSSKGSGETQYF.